This TCR beta chain is drawn from a study of human T cells and chemical hapten exposure. Time point meaning: healthy volunteer bleed at 2 weeks. The total RNA was obtained from whole blood that was not fractionated. Via MiXCR, TCRdb re-called the RACE reads, giving one row per CDR3 protein. Of roughly 100,000 distinct CDR3 sequences detected, over 8% appear once; the ten largest clones hold around 2.8%. V was shortened by 0 bases and J by 2 bases, with 9 bases between the two germline ends. Germline V gene data show CDR1 as SGHRS and CDR2 as YFSETQ. This CDR3 is built from 14 residues. The sequenced sample was whole blood. J is TRBJ2-7 and V is TRBV5-1; D is undetermined. This sequence originates from a female donor in good health. Some clones in this sample may be carry-over from other donors' samples. DNA for the CDR3: TGCGCCAGCAGCTTGGGCTCCCCCACCTACGAGCAGTACTTC. Encoded protein: CASSLGSPTYEQYF.